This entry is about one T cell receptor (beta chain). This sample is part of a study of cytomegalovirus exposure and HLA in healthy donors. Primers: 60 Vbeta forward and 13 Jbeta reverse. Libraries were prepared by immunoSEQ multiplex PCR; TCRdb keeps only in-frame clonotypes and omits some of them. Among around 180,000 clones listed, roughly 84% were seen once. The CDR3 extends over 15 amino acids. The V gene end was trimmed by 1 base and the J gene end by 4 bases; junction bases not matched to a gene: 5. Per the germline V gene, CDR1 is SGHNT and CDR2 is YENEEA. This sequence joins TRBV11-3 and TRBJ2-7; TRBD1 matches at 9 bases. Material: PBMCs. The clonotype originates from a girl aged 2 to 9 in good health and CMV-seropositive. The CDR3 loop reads CASSLAGTGNYEQYF. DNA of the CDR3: TGTGCCAGCAGCTTAGCAGGGACAGGGAATTACGAGCAGTACTTC.